The sequence of this T cell receptor beta chain was determined in a study of T-cell reconstitution after alpha-beta-depleted transplantation in children (TCRdb year 2016). Notes on the research overall: Using TCR repertoire profiling, the study quantitatively followed how T-cell immune reconstitution unfolded in children after TCRalphabeta/CD19-depleted allogeneic hematopoietic cell transplantation. Paper-wide results and their limitations: Apparently early alphabetaT-cell count recovery about two months after transplant reportedly relied on only several hundred rapidly expanded clones derived from non-depleted graft cells. The high TCRbeta diversity at day 60 in some patients was ascribed to recipient T cells and intrathymic progenitors that had survived conditioning. Over the following months the frequencies of hyperexpanded clones went down, and after one year T-cell counts and TCRbeta diversity were mostly credited to newly produced T cells.

Receptor amplification or capture employed PCR. Sequenced on an Illumina HiSeq 2500. TCR libraries were prepared with molecular barcoding, using unique molecular identifiers to normalize TCRbeta repertoire quantification. TCRdb trimmed public reads at Q25 via fastp, called clones via MiXCR and kept in-frame beta chains. Every distinct CDR3 protein forms one entry, paired with its most common genes and DNA. The sample table contains roughly 500,000 distinct CDR3 sequences; only one count was recorded for roughly a tenth of them. Clones ranked in the top ten supply roughly 2% of the sample. There are many counts of this clonotype. The antigen this receptor binds is unknown. Base qualities are missing; no much larger clone stands one base away. Interpreted using the paper, the treatment or condition label stands for: allogeneic hematopoietic cell transplantation with graft depleted of TCRalphabeta T cells and CD19 B cells. Transplant recipients were children who received TCRalphabeta/CD19-depleted allogeneic hematopoietic cell grafts.

Per the germline V gene (reference sequence), DFQATT is the CDR1 and SNEGSKA is the CDR2. The CDR3 measures 16 amino acids from cysteine to phenylalanine. Only the CDR3 region is kept as DNA, spanning 48 bases read in frame from base 1. The germline V end is reduced by 0 bases and the J end by 4 bases; junction bases left unmatched: 8. The source material was PBMCs, sampled before TCRalphabeta/CD19-depleted stem cell transplant. This chain joins TRBV20-1 to TRBJ2-1; 8 central bases correspond to TRBD2. This receptor was obtained from a child aged 2 to 15 with inherited bone marrow failure, due to receive a stem cell transplant. CDR3 reads: CSARDQVAGGYNEQFF. DNA sequence: TGCAGTGCTAGAGATCAGGTGGCGGGAGGTTACAATGAGCAGTTCTTC.